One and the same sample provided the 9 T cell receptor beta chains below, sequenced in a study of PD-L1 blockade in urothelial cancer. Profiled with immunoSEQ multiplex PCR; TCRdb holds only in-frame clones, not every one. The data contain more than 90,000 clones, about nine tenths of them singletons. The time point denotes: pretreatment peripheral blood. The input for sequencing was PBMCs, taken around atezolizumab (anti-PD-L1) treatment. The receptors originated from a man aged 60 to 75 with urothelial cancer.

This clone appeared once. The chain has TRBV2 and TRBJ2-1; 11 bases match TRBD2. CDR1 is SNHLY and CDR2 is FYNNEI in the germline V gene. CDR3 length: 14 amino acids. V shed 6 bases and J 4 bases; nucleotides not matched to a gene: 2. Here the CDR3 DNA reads TGTGCCAGCAGGACTAGCGGGGATTACAATGAGCAGTTCTTC. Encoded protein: CASRTSGDYNEQFF.

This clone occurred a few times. The CDR3 DNA reads as TGCGCCAGCAGCTTGGACAGGGGAACAGGTGAAGCTTTCTTT. Translating gives CASSLDRGTGEAFF. This chain connects TRBV5-1 to TRBJ1-1, with 7 bases aligning to TRBD1. Germline-derived CDR1 and CDR2 are SGHRS and YFSETQ. The J segment lost 7 bases and the V segment lost 0 bases, leaving 6 bases of the junction unmatched. This CDR3 is built from 14 residues.

CDR3 sequence (DNA): TGTGCCAGCTCACCAACGACAGATAGCAATCAGCCCCAGCATTTT. Its translation is CASSPTTDSNQPQHF. This chain links TRBV18 with TRBJ1-5; a weak D match, TRBD1 (5 bases). Germline CDR1 is KGHSH and CDR2 is LQKENI. CDR3 length: 15 amino acids. The V gene lost 2 bases and the J gene lost 0 bases, with 8 bases spanning the gap.

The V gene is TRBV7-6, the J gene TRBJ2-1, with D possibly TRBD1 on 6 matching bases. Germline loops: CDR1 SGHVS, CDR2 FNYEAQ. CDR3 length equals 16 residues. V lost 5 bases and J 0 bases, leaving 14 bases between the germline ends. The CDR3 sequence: CASSPETGVSYNEQFF. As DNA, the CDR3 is TGTGCCAGCAGCCCGGAGACAGGAGTCTCCTACAATGAGCAGTTCTTC.

CDR3 nucleotides: TGTGCCAGCAGCTTGGGGCAGGGGGCTTTTGGCTACACCTTC. Amino acid sequence: CASSLGQGAFGYTF. This rearrangement joins TRBV5-6 to TRBJ1-2; the match to TRBD1 covers 8 bases. After removal of 0 bases from V and 7 bases from J, the junction contained 5 bases not matched to a gene. This CDR3 has 14 residues. Germline CDR1 SGHDT, CDR2 YYEEEE.

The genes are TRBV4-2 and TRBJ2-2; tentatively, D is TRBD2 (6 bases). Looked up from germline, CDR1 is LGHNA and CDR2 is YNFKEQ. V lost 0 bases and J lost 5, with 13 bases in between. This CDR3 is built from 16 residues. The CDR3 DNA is TGTGCCAGCAGCCAAGAGGGGGGTAGAAGGACCGGGGAGCTGTTTTTT. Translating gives CASSQEGGRRTGELFF.

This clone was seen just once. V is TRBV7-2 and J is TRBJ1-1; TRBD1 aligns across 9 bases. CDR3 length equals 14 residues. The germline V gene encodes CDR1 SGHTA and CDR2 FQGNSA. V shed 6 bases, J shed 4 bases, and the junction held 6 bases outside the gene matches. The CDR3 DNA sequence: TGTGCCAGCAGAAGAACGACAGGGGGCACTGAAGCTTTCTTT. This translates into CASRRTTGGTEAFF.

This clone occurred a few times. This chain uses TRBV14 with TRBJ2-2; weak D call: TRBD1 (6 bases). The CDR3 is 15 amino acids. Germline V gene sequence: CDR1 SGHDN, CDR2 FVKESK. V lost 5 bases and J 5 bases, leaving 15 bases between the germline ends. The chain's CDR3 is CASSTTGGGTGELFF. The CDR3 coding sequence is TGTGCCAGCAGCACGACAGGAGGTGGTACCGGGGAGCTGTTTTTT.

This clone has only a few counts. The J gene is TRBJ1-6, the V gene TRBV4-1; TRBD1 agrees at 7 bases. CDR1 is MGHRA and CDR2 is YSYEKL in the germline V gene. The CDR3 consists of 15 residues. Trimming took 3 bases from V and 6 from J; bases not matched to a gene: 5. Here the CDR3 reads CASSQVGTANSPLHF. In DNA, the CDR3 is TGCGCCAGCAGCCAGGTCGGGACAGCTAATTCACCCCTCCACTTT.